One and the same sample provided the 12 T cell receptor beta chains below, sequenced in a study of tissue T cells after allogeneic stem cell transplantation. TCRdb's copy holds only in-frame clones and misses some; the assay was immunoSEQ multiplex PCR. The table lists about 10,000 clones, roughly 60% of them singletons. The sample consisted of tissue from the jejunum, taken at autopsy. The receptors shown here come from a woman aged 18-49 years with breast cancer.

The rearrangement joins TRBV7-2 to TRBJ1-3; D gene unclear. V lost 1 base and J lost 0, with 4 bases in between. Germline V gene data show CDR1 as SGHTA and CDR2 as FQGNSA. The CDR3 runs 14 residues. CDR3 loop: CASSLDSSGNTIYF. The CDR3 DNA sequence: TGTGCCAGCAGCTTAGACAGCTCTGGAAACACCATATATTTT.

The chain is built from TRBV6-5 and TRBJ2-2, with 7 bases fitting TRBD2. With 8 bases clipped from V and 4 bases from J, the junction kept 4 bases outside the gene matches. The CDR3 length is 13 residues. Germline V gene data show CDR1 as MNHEY and CDR2 as SVGAGI. The CDR3 DNA follows: TGTGCCAGCGAGATAGCGGGCACCGGGGAGCTGTTTTTT. Protein product: CASEIAGTGELFF.

V gene TRBV2 combines with J gene TRBJ1-6; weak D call: TRBD1 (5 bases). CDR1 and CDR2 (germline): SNHLY, FYNNEI. Trimming cost V 4 bases and J 7 bases, with 8 bases left between them. The CDR3 covers 13 residues. In nucleotides, the CDR3 is TGTGCCAGCAGTGGCGGGGCCAATTCACCCCTCCACTTT. This gives the protein CASSGGANSPLHF.

Details on this clone: This may come from a read error, since a much larger clone is one base off. The same CDR3 is also encoded by other DNA sequences in this sample. The chain has TRBV30 and TRBJ2-5, with TRBD1 matching 8 bases. V trimming: 1 base; J trimming: 3 bases; junction bases outside the gene matches: 1. Germline CDR1 is GTSNPN and CDR2 is SVGIG (reference sequence). The CDR3 has 13 residues. CDR3 residues: CAWSEGQEETQYF. The CDR3 nucleotides read TGTGCCTGGAGTGAGGGACAGGAAGAGACCCAGTACTTC.

This clone showed up just a few times. The chain uses TRBV5-1 and TRBJ2-3, with D unclear. Trimming left V 0 bases short and J 0 bases short, with 8 bases between. CDR1 is SGHRS and CDR2 is YFSETQ in the germline V gene. This CDR3 spans 15 amino acids. The CDR3 loop reads CASSLEPESTDTQYF. The CDR3 nucleotides are TGCGCCAGCAGCTTGGAGCCAGAGAGCACAGATACGCAGTATTTT. Looking up the rest from reference TRBV5-1 and TRBJ2-3 gives the full variable domain: KAGVTQTPRYLIKTRGQQVTLSCSPISGHRSVSWYQQTPGQGLQFLFEYFSETQRNKGNFPGRFSGRQFSNSRSEMNVSTLELGDSALYLCASSLEPESTDTQYFGPGTRLTVL.

The chain recombines TRBV12-3 or TRBV12-4 with TRBJ1-4, with D perhaps matching TRBD1 (6 bases). V lost 5 bases and J lost 8, with 12 bases in between. This CDR3 is built from 13 residues. The CDR3 is CASSHRAGEKLFF. CDR3 DNA sequence: TGTGCCAGCAGTCACAGGGCGGGGGAAAAACTGTTTTTT.

This clone was seen more than once but under ten times. CDR3 DNA: TGTGCCAGCAGTCCGGATAGCGGGGGGGACTACAATGAGCAGTTCTTC. Its translation: CASSPDSGGDYNEQFF. This chain connects TRBV2 to TRBJ2-1, with 11 bases aligning to TRBD2. V gave up 5 bases and J gave up 3 bases; unmatched junction bases: 6. This CDR3 has 16 residues. Germline V CDR1 and CDR2: SNHLY, FYNNEI.

This clone rates as medium-sized. This chain links TRBV7-9 with TRBJ2-2, with 10 bases lining up with TRBD1. The CDR3 runs 14 residues. Germline V lookup: CDR1 SEHNR, CDR2 FQNEAQ (reference sequence). V shed 5 bases and J 6 bases; nucleotides not matched to a gene: 3. The DNA of the CDR3 is TGTGCCAGCAGCCCCGGGACAGGGGCCGGGGAGCTGTTTTTT. Translation: CASSPGTGAGELFF.

This clone has more than one count but fewer than ten. V gene TRBV7-3 combines with J gene TRBJ1-6; D gene unclear. The CDR3 extends over 14 amino acids. Trimming took 2 bases from V and 8 from J, leaving 10 bases between them. The germline CDR1 and CDR2 sequences are SGHTA and FQGTGA. This chain's CDR3 is CASSLVHRHSPLHF. The CDR3 coding sequence is TGTGCCAGCAGCTTAGTGCACCGGCATTCACCCCTCCACTTT.

This clone was seen only a few times. Other DNA sequences in the same sample also yield this CDR3. The CDR3 region is CASSYAGSGYEQYF. The CDR3 DNA reads TGTGCCAGCAGTTACGCGGGGTCAGGCTACGAGCAGTACTTC. This chain connects TRBV6-2 or TRBV6-3 to TRBJ2-7, with a weak D call TRBD2 (6 bases). The CDR3 length is 14 residues. With 2 bases removed from V and 3 bases from J, the gap between germline ends came to 11 bases. Germline CDR1 and CDR2: MNHEY and SVGEGT.

This clone was observed once. CDR3 loop: CASSLVSGGKRQYF. The CDR3 nucleotides are TGTGCCAGCAGCTTAGTTAGCGGGGGGAAGAGGCAGTATTTT. V is TRBV7-2 and J is TRBJ2-3, with 10 nucleotides matching TRBD2. The junction had 6 bases not matched to a gene; V was cut back by 1 base and J by 11 bases. The CDR3 is made up of 14 amino acids. The V gene's germline CDR1 is SGHTA and CDR2 FQGNSA.

The chain combines TRBV6-2 or TRBV6-3 with TRBJ2-5; 7 bases are a match to TRBD2. V dropped 5 bases and J dropped 2; count of bases not matched to a gene: 8. The CDR3 loop spans 15 amino acids. Per the germline V gene, CDR1 is MNHEY and CDR2 is SVGEGT. The CDR3 DNA sequence: TGTGCCAGCAGTCTGATTATGGGGGGGCAAGAGACCCAGTACTTC. Its protein product is CASSLIMGGQETQYF.